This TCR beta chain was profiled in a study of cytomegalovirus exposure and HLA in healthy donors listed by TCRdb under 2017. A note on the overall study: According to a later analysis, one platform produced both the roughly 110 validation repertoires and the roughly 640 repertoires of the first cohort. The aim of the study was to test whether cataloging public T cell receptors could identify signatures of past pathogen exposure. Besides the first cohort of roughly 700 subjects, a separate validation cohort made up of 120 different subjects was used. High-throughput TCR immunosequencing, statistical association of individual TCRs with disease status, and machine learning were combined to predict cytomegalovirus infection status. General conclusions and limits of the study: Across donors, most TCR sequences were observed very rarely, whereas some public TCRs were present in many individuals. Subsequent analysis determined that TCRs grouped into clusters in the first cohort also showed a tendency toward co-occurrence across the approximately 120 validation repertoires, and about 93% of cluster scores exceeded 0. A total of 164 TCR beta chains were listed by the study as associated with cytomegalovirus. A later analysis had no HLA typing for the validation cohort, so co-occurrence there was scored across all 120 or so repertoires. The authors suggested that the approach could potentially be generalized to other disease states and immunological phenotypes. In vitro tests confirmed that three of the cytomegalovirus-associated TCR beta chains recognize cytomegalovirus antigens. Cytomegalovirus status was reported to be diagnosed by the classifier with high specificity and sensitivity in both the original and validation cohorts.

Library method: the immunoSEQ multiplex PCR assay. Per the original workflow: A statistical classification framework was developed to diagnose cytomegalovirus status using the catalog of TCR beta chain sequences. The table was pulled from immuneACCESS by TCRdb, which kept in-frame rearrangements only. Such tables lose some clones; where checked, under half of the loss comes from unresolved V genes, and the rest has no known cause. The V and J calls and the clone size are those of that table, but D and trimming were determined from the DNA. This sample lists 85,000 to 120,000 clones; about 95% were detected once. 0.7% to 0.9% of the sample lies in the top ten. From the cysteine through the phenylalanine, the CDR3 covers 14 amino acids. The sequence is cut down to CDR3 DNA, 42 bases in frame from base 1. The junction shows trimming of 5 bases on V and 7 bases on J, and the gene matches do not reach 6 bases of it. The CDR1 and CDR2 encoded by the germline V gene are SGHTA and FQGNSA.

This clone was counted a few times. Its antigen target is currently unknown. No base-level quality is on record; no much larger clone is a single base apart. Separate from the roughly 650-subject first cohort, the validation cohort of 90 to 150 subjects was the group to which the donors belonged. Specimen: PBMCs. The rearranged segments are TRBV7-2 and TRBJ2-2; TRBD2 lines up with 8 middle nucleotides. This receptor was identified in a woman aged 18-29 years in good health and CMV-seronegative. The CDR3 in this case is CASSPRLASGELFF. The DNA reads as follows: TGTGCCAGCAGCCCCCGACTAGCGAGCGGGGAGCTGTTTTTT.